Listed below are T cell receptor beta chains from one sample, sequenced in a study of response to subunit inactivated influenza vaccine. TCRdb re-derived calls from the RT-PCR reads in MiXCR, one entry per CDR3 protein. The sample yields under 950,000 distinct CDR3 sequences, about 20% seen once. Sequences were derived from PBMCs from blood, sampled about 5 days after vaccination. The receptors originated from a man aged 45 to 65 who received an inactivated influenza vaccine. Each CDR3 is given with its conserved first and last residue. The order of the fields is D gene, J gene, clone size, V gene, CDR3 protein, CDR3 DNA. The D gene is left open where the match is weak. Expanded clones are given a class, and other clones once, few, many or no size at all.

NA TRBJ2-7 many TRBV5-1 CASSLGTLYEQYF TGCGCCAGCAGCTTGGGGACGTTGTACGAGCAGTACTTC
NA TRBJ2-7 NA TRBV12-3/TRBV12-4 CASSGPRGEQYF TGTGCCAGCAGTGGGCCAAGGGGCGAGCAGTACTTC
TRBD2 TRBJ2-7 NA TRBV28 CASSPRLAGTSYEQYF TGTGCCAGCAGTCCCCGACTAGCGGGTACCTCCTACGAGCAGTACTTC
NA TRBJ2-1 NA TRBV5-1 CASITGVGEQFF TGCGCCAGCATAACTGGGGTAGGTGAGCAGTTCTTC
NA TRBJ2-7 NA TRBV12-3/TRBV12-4 CASSSGWGAEQYF TGTGCCAGCAGCTCCGGCTGGGGGGCTGAGCAGTACTTC
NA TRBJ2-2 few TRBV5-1 CASNGFAGELFF TGCGCCAGCAACGGGTTTGCCGGGGAGCTGTTTTTT
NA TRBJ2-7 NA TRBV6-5 CASSYSRHEQYF TGTGCCAGCAGTTACTCGAGGCACGAGCAGTACTTC
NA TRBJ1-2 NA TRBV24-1 CATSDLLGAGYTF TGTGCCACCAGTGATTTGCTTGGGGCTGGCTACACCTTC
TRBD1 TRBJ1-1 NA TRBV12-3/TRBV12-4 CASSPTGGRAEAFF TGTGCCAGCAGCCCTACAGGGGGAAGAGCTGAAGCTTTCTTT
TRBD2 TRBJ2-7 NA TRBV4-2 CASSQGRGAGYEQYF TGTGCCAGCAGCCAAGGGCGGGGGGCTGGCTACGAGCAGTACTTC
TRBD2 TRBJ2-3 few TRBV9 CASSVALAGLDTQYF TGTGCCAGCAGCGTAGCGCTAGCGGGCTTAGATACGCAGTATTTT
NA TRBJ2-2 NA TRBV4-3 CASSQDLAGLTTGELFF TGCGCCAGCAGCCAAGATCTGGCAGGGTTGACAACCGGGGAGCTGTTTTTT
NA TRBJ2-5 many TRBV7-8 CASSLAWGKGTQYF TGTGCCAGCAGCTTAGCGTGGGGCAAAGGGACCCAGTACTTC
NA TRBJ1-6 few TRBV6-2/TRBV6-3 CASSYGPSYSPLHF TGTGCCAGCAGTTACGGGCCATCGTACTCACCCCTCCACTTT
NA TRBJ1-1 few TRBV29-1 CSVVQGNTEAFF TGCAGCGTTGTACAGGGGAACACTGAAGCTTTCTTT
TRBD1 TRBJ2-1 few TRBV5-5 CASSLWPLGGPYNEQFF TGTGCCAGCAGCTTGTGGCCTTTAGGGGGCCCCTACAATGAGCAGTTCTTC
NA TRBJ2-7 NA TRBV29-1 CSVNRDGYEQYF TGCAGCGTCAACCGGGACGGATACGAGCAGTACTTC
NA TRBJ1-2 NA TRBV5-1 CASSLTGTDGYTF TGCGCCAGCAGCTTGACAGGGACGGATGGCTACACCTTC
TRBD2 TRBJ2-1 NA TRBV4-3 CASSQDPAGGLNEQFF TGCGCCAGCAGCCAAGATCCGGCGGGAGGCCTGAATGAGCAGTTCTTC
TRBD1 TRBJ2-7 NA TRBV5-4 CASSISGTGGYEQYF TGTGCCAGCAGCATATCCGGGACAGGGGGTTACGAGCAGTACTTC
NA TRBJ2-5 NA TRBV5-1 CASSSNPGDSETQYF TGCGCCAGCAGCTCGAACCCAGGGGACTCGGAGACCCAGTACTTC
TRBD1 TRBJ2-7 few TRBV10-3 CAIRDGTGTYEQYF TGTGCCATCAGGGACGGGACAGGGACCTACGAGCAGTACTTC
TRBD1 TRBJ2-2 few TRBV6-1 CASSSWDRGTGELFF TGTGCCAGCAGTAGCTGGGACAGGGGCACCGGGGAGCTGTTTTTT
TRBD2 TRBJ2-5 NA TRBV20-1 CSAGGLGETQYF TGCAGTGCTGGTGGACTAGGGGAGACCCAGTACTTC
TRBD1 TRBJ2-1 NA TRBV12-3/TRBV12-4 CASSSRQGDNPREQFF TGTGCCAGCTCCTCCAGACAGGGGGACAACCCAAGGGAGCAGTTCTTC
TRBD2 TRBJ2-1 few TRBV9 CASSASGGMINEQFF TGTGCCAGCAGCGCTAGCGGGGGGATGATCAATGAGCAGTTCTTC
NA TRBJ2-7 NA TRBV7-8 CASSLNTQLVSYEQYF TGTGCCAGCAGCTTAAACACCCAACTAGTCTCCTACGAGCAGTACTTC
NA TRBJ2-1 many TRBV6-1 CATGDRSSYNEQFF TGTGCCACGGGGGACCGGAGCTCCTACAATGAGCAGTTCTTC
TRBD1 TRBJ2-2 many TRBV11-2 CASSLDKIRTGAVRYTGELFF TGTGCCAGCAGCTTAGACAAGATTAGGACAGGGGCGGTCAGGTACACCGGGGAGCTGTTTTTT
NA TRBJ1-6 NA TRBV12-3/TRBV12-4 CASSPGLVNSPLHF TGTGCCAGCAGCCCGGGGCTTGTTAATTCACCCCTCCACTTT
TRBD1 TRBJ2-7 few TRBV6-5 CASSILGTGVYEQYF TGTGCCAGCAGTATCCTCGGGACAGGGGTCTACGAGCAGTACTTC
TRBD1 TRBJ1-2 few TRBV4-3 CASSQDTGVTYGYTF TGCGCCAGCAGCCAAGATACAGGGGTCACCTATGGCTACACCTTC
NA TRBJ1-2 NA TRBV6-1 CASRMRGTNNYGYTF TGTGCCAGCAGAATGAGAGGGACGAATAACTATGGCTACACCTTC
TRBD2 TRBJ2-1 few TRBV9 CASSVPQSGRGNEQFF TGTGCCAGCAGCGTCCCTCAAAGCGGGAGAGGCAATGAGCAGTTCTTC
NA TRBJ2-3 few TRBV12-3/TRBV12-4 CASSLALVPDTQYF TGTGCCAGCAGTTTAGCGCTAGTACCAGATACGCAGTATTTT
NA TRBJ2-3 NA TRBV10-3 CAIRGIGFSDTQYF TGTGCCATCAGGGGGATAGGGTTCTCAGATACGCAGTATTTT
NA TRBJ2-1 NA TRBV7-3 CASSLRQSNEQFF TGTGCCAGCAGCTTACGTCAGTCCAATGAGCAGTTCTTC
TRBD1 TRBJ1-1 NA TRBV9 CASSVKPGQASTEAFF TGTGCCAGCAGCGTAAAACCGGGACAGGCTAGCACTGAAGCTTTCTTT
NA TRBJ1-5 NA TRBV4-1 CASSPHRVGQPQHF TGCGCCAGCAGCCCACACAGGGTTGGTCAGCCCCAGCATTTT
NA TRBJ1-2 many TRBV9 CASSVTRQATYGYTF TGTGCCAGCAGCGTAACCCGTCAGGCCACCTATGGCTACACCTTC
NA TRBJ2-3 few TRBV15 CATSEQSGADTQYF TGTGCCACCAGCGAGCAGTCAGGGGCAGATACGCAGTATTTT
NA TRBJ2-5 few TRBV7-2 CASNPGLQETQYF TGTGCCAGCAACCCGGGCCTACAAGAGACCCAGTACTTC
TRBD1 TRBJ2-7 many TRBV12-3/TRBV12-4 CASSRTGGYEQYF TGTGCCAGCAGTAGGACAGGGGGTTACGAGCAGTACTTC
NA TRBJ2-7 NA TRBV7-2 CASSQTTRLPNF TGTGCCAGCAGCCAGACGACCCGGTTGCCCAATTTC
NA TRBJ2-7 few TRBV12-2 CASRLVSSSYEQYF TGTGCAAGTCGCTTAGTATCCAGTTCCTACGAGCAGTACTTC
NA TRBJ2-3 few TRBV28 CASSSELEEGTDTQYF TGTGCCAGCAGTTCGGAACTCGAAGAGGGGACAGATACGCAGTATTTT
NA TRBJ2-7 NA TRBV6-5 CASSYSSWQGSSYEQYF TGTGCCAGCAGTTACTCGAGTTGGCAGGGGAGCTCCTACGAGCAGTACTTC
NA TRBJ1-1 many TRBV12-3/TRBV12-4 CASSKGQLNTEAFF TGTGCCAGCAGTAAAGGACAGCTGAACACTGAAGCTTTCTTT